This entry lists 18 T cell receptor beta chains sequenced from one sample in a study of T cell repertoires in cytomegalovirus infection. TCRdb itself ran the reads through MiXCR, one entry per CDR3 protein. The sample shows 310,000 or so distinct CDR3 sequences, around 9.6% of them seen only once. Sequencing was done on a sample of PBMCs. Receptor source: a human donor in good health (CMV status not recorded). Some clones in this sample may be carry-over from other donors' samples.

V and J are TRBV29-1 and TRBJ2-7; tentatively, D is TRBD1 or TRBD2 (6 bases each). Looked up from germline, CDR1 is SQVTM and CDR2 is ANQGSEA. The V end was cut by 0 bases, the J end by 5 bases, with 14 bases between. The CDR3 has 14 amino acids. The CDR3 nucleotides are TGCAGCGTTGAAGAGGGGGGCAGGAGCAACGAGCAGTACTTC. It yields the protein CSVEEGGRSNEQYF.

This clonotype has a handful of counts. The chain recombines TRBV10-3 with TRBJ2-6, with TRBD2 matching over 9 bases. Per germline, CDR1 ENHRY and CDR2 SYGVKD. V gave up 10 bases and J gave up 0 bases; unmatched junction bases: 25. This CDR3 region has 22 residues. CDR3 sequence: CATLGGAGGPGVLHSGANVLTF. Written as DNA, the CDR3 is TGTGCCACCCTCGGGGGAGCGGGGGGCCCGGGGGTGTTACACTCTGGGGCCAACGTCCTGACTTTC.

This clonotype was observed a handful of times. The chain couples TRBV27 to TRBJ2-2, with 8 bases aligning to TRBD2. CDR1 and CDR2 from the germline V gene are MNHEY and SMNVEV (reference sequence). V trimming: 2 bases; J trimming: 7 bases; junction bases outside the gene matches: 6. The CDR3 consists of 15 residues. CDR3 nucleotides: TGTGCCAGCAGTTTAGCGGGGGGATTCGGCGGGGAGCTGTTTTTT. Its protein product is CASSLAGGFGGELFF.

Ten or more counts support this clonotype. The CDR3 DNA sequence: TGTGCCAGTACCACCGGGACAGGGGGCTATCAGCCCCAGCATTTT. Translated, it gives CASTTGTGGYQPQHF. The chain is built from TRBV19 and TRBJ1-5, with 12 positions matching TRBD1. The CDR3 runs to 15 residues. Germline loops: CDR1 LNHDA, CDR2 SQIVND (reference sequence). The V and J ends lost 7 bases and 5 bases, in that order; junction bases with no gene match: 6.

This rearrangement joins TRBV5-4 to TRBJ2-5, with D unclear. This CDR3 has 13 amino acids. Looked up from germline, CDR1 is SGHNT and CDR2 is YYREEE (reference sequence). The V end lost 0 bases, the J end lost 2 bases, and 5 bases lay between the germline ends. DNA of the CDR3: TGTGCCAGCAGCTTGGACCCGCAAGAGACCCAGTACTTC. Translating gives CASSLDPQETQYF.

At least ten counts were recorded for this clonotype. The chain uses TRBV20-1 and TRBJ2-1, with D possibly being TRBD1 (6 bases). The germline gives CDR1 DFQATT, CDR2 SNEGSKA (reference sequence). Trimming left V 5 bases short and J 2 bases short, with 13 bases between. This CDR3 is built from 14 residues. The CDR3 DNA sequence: TGCAGTGCTCACAAGGCAGGGGCCTACAATGAGCAGTTCTTC. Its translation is CSAHKAGAYNEQFF.

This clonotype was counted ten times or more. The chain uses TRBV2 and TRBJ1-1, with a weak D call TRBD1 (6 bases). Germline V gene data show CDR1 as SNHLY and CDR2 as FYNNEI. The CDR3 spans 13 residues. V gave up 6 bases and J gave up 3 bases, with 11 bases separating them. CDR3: CASRRGWDTEAFF. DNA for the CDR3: TGTGCCAGCAGAAGGGGGTGGGACACTGAAGCTTTCTTT.

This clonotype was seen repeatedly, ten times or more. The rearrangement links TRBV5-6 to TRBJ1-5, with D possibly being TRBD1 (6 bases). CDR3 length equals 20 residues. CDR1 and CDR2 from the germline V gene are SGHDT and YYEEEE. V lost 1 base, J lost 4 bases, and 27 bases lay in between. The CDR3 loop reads CASSLRYHRDVGDLNQPQHF. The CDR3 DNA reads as TGTGCCAGCAGCTTGAGATACCACAGGGACGTCGGGGACCTTAATCAGCCCCAGCATTTT.

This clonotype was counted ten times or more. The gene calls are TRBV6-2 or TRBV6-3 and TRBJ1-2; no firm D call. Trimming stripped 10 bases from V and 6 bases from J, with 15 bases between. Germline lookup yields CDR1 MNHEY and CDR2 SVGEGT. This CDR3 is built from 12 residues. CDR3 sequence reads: CAILDKADGYTF. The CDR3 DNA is TGTGCCATTCTAGATAAAGCGGATGGCTACACCTTC.

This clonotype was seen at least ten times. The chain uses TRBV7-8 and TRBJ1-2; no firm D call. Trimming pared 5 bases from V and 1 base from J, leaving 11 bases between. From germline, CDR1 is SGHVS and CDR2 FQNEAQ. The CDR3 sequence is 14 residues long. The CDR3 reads CASSVRESNYGYTF. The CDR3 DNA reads TGTGCCAGCAGCGTTCGGGAGAGTAACTATGGCTACACCTTC.

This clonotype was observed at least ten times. CDR3 amino acids: CASSLSGDGYTF. The CDR3 coding sequence is TGTGCCAGCAGCTTAAGTGGGGACGGCTACACCTTC. The rearrangement joins TRBV7-2 to TRBJ1-2; maybe TRBD1 (5 bases). The CDR3 has 12 amino acids. The V and J ends lost 2 bases and 8 bases respectively, with 9 bases between them. CDR1 and CDR2 (germline): SGHTA, FQGNSA.

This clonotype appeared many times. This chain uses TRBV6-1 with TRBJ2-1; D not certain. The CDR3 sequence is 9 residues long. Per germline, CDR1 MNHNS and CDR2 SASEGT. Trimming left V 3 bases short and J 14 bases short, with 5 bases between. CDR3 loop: CASSEYEFF. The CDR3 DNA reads TGTGCCAGCAGTGAGTATGAGTTCTTC.

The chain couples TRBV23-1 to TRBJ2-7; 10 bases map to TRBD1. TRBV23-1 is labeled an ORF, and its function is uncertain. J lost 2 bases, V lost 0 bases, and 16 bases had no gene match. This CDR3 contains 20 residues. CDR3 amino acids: CASSQSDPGQGLSWTYEQYV. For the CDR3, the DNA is TGCGCCAGCAGTCAATCGGACCCGGGACAGGGGCTTTCCTGGACCTACGAGCAGTACGTC.

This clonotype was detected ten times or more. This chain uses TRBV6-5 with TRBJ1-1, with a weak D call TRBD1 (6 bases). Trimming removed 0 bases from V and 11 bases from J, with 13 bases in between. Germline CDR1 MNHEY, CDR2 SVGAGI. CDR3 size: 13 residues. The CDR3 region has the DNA TGTGCCAGCAGTTACTCGCTCAGGGGTTACGCTTTCTTT. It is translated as CASSYSLRGYAFF.

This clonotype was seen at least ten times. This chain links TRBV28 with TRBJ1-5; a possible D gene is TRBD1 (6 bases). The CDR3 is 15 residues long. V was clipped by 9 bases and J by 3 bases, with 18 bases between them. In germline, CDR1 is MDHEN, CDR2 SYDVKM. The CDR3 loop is CASNTGQPSNQPQHF. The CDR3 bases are TGTGCCAGTAACACAGGACAGCCATCCAATCAGCCCCAGCATTTT.

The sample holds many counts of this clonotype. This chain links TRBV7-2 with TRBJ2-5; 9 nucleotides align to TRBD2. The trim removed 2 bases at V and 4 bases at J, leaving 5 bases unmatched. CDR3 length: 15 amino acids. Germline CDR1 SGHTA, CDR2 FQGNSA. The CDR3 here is CASSLRSGGRETQYF. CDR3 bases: TGTGCCAGCAGCTTACGGAGCGGGGGGCGAGAGACCCAGTACTTC.

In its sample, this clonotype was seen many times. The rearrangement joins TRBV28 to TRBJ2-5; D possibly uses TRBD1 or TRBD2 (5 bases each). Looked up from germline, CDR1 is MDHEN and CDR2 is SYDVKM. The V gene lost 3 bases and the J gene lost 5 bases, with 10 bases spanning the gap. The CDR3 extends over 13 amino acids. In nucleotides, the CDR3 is TGTGCCAGCAGTTTGGGGGTAGAGGAGACCCAGTACTTC. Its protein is CASSLGVEETQYF.

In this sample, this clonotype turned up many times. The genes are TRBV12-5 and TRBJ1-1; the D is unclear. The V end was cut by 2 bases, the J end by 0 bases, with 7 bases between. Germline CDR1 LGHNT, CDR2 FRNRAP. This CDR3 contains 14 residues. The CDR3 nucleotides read TGTGCTAGTGGTTTGCAGAGGTTGAACACTGAAGCTTTCTTT. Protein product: CASGLQRLNTEAFF.